The TCR beta chain under discussion was sequenced for a study of identical twins. This clonotype occurred a few times. In TCRdb, the 5' RACE reads were re-called with MiXCR into one record per CDR3 protein. The table has 350,000 to 600,000 distinct CDR3 sequences, 14% seen once; the top ten hold over 0.5%. CDR3 length: 14 residues. Germline V gene sequence: CDR1 SGHTA, CDR2 FQGNSA. V was clipped by 3 bases and J by 4 bases, with 11 bases between them. These data are also associated with another study on yellow fever vaccine responses in identical twins.

This sequence joins TRBV7-2 and TRBJ2-3, with a possible D match to TRBD1 (6 bases). The origin of this receptor is a woman under 30 in good health. Sequencing used CD4+ T cells sorted from blood. Written as DNA, the CDR3 is TGTGCCAGCAGCTTCCCAGGGGAATCAGATACGCAGTATTTT. It yields the protein CASSFPGESDTQYF.